This record concerns one T cell receptor (beta chain) sequence. V lost 4 bases and J lost 5; bases outside the gene matches: 6. The germline gives CDR1 SGHTA, CDR2 FQGTGA. This CDR3 spans 14 amino acids. This sample is part of a study of blood T cell repertoires in COVID-19. About the research overall: Acute-phase and convalescent COVID-19 samples originated in the United States, Italy and Spain.

Per the original methods: How many nucleated cells were present was estimated from reference gene primer amplification. Sequenced by immunoSEQ multiplex PCR; TCRdb stores in-frame clones only, minus some. V and J calls and clone size are those listed in that table; D and trimming were worked out from the DNA. The sample has roughly 230,000 clones, approximately 80% seen once; the top ten hold less than 8%. Material: peripheral blood. The receptor's source is a woman in her fifties or sixties with acute or convalescent COVID-19. The V call is TRBV7-3, the J call TRBJ2-3, with 7 bases aligning to TRBD2. Here the CDR3 DNA reads TGTGCCAGCAGCTCCCGGACTAGGAGAGATACGCAGTATTTT. Its translation is CASSSRTRRDTQYF. The full variable domain, rest sourced from reference TRBV7-3 and TRBJ2-3, is GAGVSQTPSNKVTEKGKYVELRCDPISGHTALYWYRQSLGQGPEFLIYFQGTGAADDSGLPNDRFFAVRPEGSVSTLKIQRTERGDSAVYLCASSSRTRRDTQYFGPGTRLTVL.